A selection of T cell receptor beta chains follows, all from one sample in a study of Graves' ophthalmopathy and Graves' hyperthyroidism. TCRdb used MiXCR to reprocess the multiplex PCR reads, holding one entry per CDR3 protein. The sample includes hundreds of thousands of distinct CDR3 sequences, roughly 20% of them seen just once. Sequenced input: peripheral blood. These receptors were taken from a woman aged 18-35 years with stable Graves' hyperthyroidism. The CDR3 runs from the conserved cysteine through the conserved F or W. D genes are given only for firm matches. Size tells how often a clone was seen (once, few, many) or the class of an expanded clone, and some rows leave it out.

DNA | CDR3 | J | D | V | size
TGCGCCAGCAGCGTCCGGGACAGGAGCTATCGGCCCCAGCATTTT | CASSVRDRSYRPQHF | TRBJ1-5 | TRBD1 | TRBV4-1 | NA
TGTGCCAGCAGTAAGGGGTTTGGCACAGATACGCAGTATTTT | CASSKGFGTDTQYF | TRBJ2-3 | NA | TRBV27 | many
TGCAGTGCTAGAGATCGCAGGGGCAGGGTGGGCGAGCAGTACTTC | CSARDRRGRVGEQYF | TRBJ2-7 | NA | TRBV20-1 | NA
TGTGCCAGCAGCCGGAGGGGGGGCGAGAATCAGCCCCAGCATTTT | CASSRRGGENQPQHF | TRBJ1-5 | NA | TRBV28 | NA
TGTGCCACCACGGGACTAGCGGGAGGGGAGACCCAGTACTTC | CATTGLAGGETQYF | TRBJ2-5 | TRBD2 | TRBV10-3 | many
TGTGCCAGCTCGCCCTGGGGCAGGAGCAATCAGCCCCAGCATTTT | CASSPWGRSNQPQHF | TRBJ1-5 | NA | TRBV18 | NA
TGTGCCAGTAGTTCCTCGGTAGGGTGGGTGAACACTGAAGCTTTCTTT | CASSSSVGWVNTEAFF | TRBJ1-1 | NA | TRBV19 | NA
TGCAGCGCAGGAGAAAGGTTGTTCGCGAACACCGGGGAGCTGTTTTTT | CSAGERLFANTGELFF | TRBJ2-2 | NA | TRBV29-1 | few
TGCAGTGCCCGTGACAGCCCCTATCAGCCCCAGCATTTT | CSARDSPYQPQHF | TRBJ1-5 | NA | TRBV20-1 | NA
TGTGCCAGCAGTTACTCGGGGCAGCGCCTCTATGGCTACACCTTC | CASSYSGQRLYGYTF | TRBJ1-2 | NA | TRBV6-5 | NA
TGTGCTAGTGGTTTGGTAGGAGGCTACGAGCAGTACTTC | CASGLVGGYEQYF | TRBJ2-7 | NA | TRBV12-5 | NA
TGCAGTGTTCACCCATCAGGGGCCACTACTCAGCCCCAGCATTTT | CSVHPSGATTQPQHF | TRBJ1-5 | NA | TRBV20-1 | many
TGTGCCAGCAGCTTAGGGGGGGGGAGGTTGAACACTGAAGCTTTCTTT | CASSLGGGRLNTEAFF | TRBJ1-1 | NA | TRBV11-2 | NA
TGTGCCAGCAGTTACGAGTCTGGGGCCAACGTCCTGACTTTC | CASSYESGANVLTF | TRBJ2-6 | NA | TRBV6-5 | NA
TGCAGTGCTAGTTACTCGGGGACCCTTATGAAGCAGTACTTC | CSASYSGTLMKQYF | TRBJ2-7 | NA | TRBV20-1 | many
TGTGCCTGGAGTGTCGGGGGTTTTGATACGCAGTATTTT | CAWSVGGFDTQYF | TRBJ2-3 | NA | TRBV30 | many
TGTGCCAGCAGTGACGTCAGGGGTCTTCTCGGGCCCCAGCATTTT | CASSDVRGLLGPQHF | TRBJ1-5 | NA | TRBV2 | many
TGTGCCACCAGCGGACAGGGGGACGTTGGAAACACCATATATTTT | CATSGQGDVGNTIYF | TRBJ1-3 | TRBD1 | TRBV15 | few
TGCAGTGCTAGAGCACCGGGACAGGGGGGGCAGACCCAGTACTTC | CSARAPGQGGQTQYF | TRBJ2-5 | TRBD1 | TRBV20-1 | many
TGCGCCAGCAGCCAAGATAAGACTGCATGGACCGGGGAGCTGTTTTTT | CASSQDKTAWTGELFF | TRBJ2-2 | NA | TRBV4-1 | NA
TGTGCCAGCAGCCAAATTCCGGGATCCTACGAGCAGTACTTC | CASSQIPGSYEQYF | TRBJ2-7 | NA | TRBV3-1 | NA
TGTGCCAGCAGCTGGACTGGGGACGAGCAGTACTTC | CASSWTGDEQYF | TRBJ2-7 | NA | TRBV5-5 | many
TGTGCCAGCTCACCCCTCGGGACGTACTCCTACGAGCAGTACTTC | CASSPLGTYSYEQYF | TRBJ2-7 | NA | TRBV18 | few